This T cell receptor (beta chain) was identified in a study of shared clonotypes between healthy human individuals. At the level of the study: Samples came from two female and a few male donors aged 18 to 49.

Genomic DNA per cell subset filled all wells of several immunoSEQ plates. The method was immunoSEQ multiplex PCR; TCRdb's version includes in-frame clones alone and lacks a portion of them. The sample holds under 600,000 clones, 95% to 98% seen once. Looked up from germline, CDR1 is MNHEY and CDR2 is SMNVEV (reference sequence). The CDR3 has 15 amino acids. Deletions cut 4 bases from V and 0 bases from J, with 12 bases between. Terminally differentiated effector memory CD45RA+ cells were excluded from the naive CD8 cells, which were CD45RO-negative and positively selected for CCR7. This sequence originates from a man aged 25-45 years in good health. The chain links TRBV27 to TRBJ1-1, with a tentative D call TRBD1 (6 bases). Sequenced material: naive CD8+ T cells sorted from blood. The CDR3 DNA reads TGTGCCAGCAGTTGGGGGAGGACAGTGAACACTGAAGCTTTCTTT. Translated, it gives CASSWGRTVNTEAFF.